This T cell receptor beta chain stems from a study of blood T cell repertoires in COVID-19. A Seattle source enrolled patients during active infection and followed them longitudinally. CDR3 length: 14 residues. Germline CDR1 and CDR2: MNHEY and SVGAGI. V dropped 6 bases and J dropped 1; count of bases not matched to a gene: 5. Sequencing was performed with immunoSEQ multiplex PCR; in TCRdb, only in-frame clones are kept and a portion is missing. The data hold just over 300,000 clones, with roughly 91% observed a single time. Input material: peripheral blood. V and J are TRBV6-5 and TRBJ2-7; 8 bases fit TRBD1. This receptor was obtained from a woman aged 30 to 39 with COVID-19, enrolled during active disease. CDR3 DNA sequence: TGTGCCAGCAGGGACAGGGTATCATCCTACGAGCAGTACTTC. Translating gives CASRDRVSSYEQYF.